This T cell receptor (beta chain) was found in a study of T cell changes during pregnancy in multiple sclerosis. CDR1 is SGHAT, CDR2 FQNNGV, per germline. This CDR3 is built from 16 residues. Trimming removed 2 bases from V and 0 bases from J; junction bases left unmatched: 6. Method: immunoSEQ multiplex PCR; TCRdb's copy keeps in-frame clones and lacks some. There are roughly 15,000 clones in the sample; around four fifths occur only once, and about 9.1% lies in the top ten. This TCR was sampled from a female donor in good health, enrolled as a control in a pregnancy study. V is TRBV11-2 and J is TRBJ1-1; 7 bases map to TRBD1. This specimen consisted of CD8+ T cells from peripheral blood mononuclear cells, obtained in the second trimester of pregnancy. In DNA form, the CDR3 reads TGTGCCAGCAGCTTAATAGGGGGACAGATGAACACTGAAGCTTTCTTT. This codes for CASSLIGGQMNTEAFF.